This passage covers 7 T cell receptor delta chains from one sample sequenced in a study of delta chains in infants with herpesvirus infections. Reverse transcription of PBMC RNA used primers specific for the gamma and delta chains. TCRdb called clones from the RT-PCR reads again using CATT. The table shows under 1,500 delta-chain clones, with roughly 36% occurring only once. The sequencing here drew on peripheral blood, taken at time point 1 of longitudinal follow-up. The origin of the receptors is a human donor who was a Ugandan infant, either HIV-exposed or HIV-unexposed (not recorded which).

This clone is labeled as medium-sized. The chain recombines TRDV1 with TRDJ1, with TRDD3 matching 7 bases. Germline lookup yields CDR1 TSWWSYY and CDR2 QGS. The CDR3 consists of 17 residues. Germline trimming cut 2 bases from V and 0 bases from J; bases unmatched to any gene: 9. The CDR3 sequence: CALGEFLGASYTDKLIF. CDR3 bases: TGTGCTCTTGGGGAATTTCTGGGGGCCTCGTACACCGATAAACTCATCTTT.

With regard to this clone: A read error is possible here, since a much larger clone lies one base away. The CDR3 DNA is TGTGCTCTTGGGGAACCCCTCGTTCGCGTCCTTTATTGGGGGATACAATACCCTTTGACAGCACAACTCTTCTTT. Its protein product is CALGEPLVRVLYWGIQYPLTAQLFF. This chain uses TRDV1 with TRDJ2, with 10 bases that match TRDD3. Germline V gene sequence: CDR1 TSWWSYY, CDR2 QGS. V lost 1 base, J lost 0 bases, and 26 bases stayed unmatched. The CDR3 loop spans 25 amino acids.

With respect to this clone: This may arise from a read error, as a much more abundant clone is one base away. This chain connects TRDV1 to TRDJ1, with 9 bases matching TRDD3. The CDR3 totals 24 residues. V shed 7 bases and J 0 bases; nucleotides not matched to a gene: 33. In germline, CDR1 is TSWWSYY, CDR2 QGS. The CDR3 DNA sequence: TGTGCTCTTGCCAACCCCTCCTTTTCCGTTACTGGGGGACCCCCCTATAGGTACACCGATAAACTCATCTTT. Encoded protein: CALANPSFSVTGGPPYRYTDKLIF.

This clone counts as medium-sized. V gene TRDV2 combines with J gene TRDJ2, with 11 positions matching TRDD3. The CDR3 runs 15 residues. The V gene end was trimmed by 2 bases and the J gene end by 3 bases; junction bases not matched to a gene: 1. The germline CDR1 and CDR2 sequences are GEAIGNYY and EKD. The DNA for the CDR3 is TGTGCCTGTGACATACTGGGGGATATGACAGCACAACTCTTCTTT. It is translated as CACDILGDMTAQLFF.

About this clone: One end of the junction varies from germline; a read error may be responsible. The J gene is TRDJ1, the V gene TRDV1; 9 nucleotides align to TRDD3. Germline CDR1 and CDR2: TSWWSYY and QGS. This CDR3 spans 23 amino acids. Written as DNA, the CDR3 is TGTGCTCTTGGGGCCTCAAAACTTCCAACCGGGGGATACAAGGGGCCTAACACCGGTAAACTCATCTTT. Translation: CALGASKLPTGGYKGPNTGKLIF.

Relative to its sample, this clone is large. The CDR3 here is CALGNPGLPTNWGTPGVDTDKLIF. DNA of the CDR3: TGTGCTCTTGGGAACCCCGGCCTTCCTACAAACTGGGGGACCCCGGGGGTGGACACCGATAAACTCATCTTT. The chain links TRDV1 to TRDJ1; D possibly uses TRDD2 or TRDD3 (9 bases each). V lost 5 bases to trimming and J lost 0 bases, with 40 bases between them. Germline lookup yields CDR1 TSWWSYY and CDR2 QGS. CDR3 length equals 24 residues.

About this clone itself: A read error is possible here, since a much larger clone lies one base away. In the same sample, other DNA sequences code for this CDR3. The chain couples TRDV1 to TRDJ1; TRDD3 matches at 13 bases. Germline V lookup: CDR1 TSWWSYY, CDR2 QGS. The V and J ends lost 4 bases and 1 base, in that order; junction bases with no gene match: 18. This CDR3 has 21 residues. The CDR3 loop reads CALGAGPSYWGIRGGTDKLIF. The CDR3 DNA reads as TGTGCTCTTGGGGCTGGTCCTTCCTACTGGGGGATACGGGGGGGCACCGATAAACTCATCTTT.